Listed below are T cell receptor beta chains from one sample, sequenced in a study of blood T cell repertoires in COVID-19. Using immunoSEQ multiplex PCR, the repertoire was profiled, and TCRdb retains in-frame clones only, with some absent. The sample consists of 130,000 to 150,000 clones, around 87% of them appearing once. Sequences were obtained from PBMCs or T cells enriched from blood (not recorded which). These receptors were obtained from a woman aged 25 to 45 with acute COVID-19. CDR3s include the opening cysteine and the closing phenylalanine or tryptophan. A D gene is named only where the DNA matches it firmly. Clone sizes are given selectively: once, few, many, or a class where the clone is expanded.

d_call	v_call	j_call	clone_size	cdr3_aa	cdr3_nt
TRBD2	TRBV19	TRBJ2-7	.	CASRSLAGVREQYF	TGTGCCAGTAGGTCCCTAGCGGGAGTCCGCGAGCAGTACTTC
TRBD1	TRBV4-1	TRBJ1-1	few	CASSHPGTVNTEAFF	TGCGCCAGCAGCCACCCTGGGACAGTGAACACTGAAGCTTTCTTT
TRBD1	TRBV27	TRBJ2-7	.	CASSLTGRYEQYF	TGTGCCAGCAGTCTGACAGGGCGCTACGAGCAGTACTTC
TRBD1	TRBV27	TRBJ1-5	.	CASSLSAGGAHQPQHF	TGTGCCAGCAGTTTATCAGCAGGGGGCGCCCATCAGCCCCAGCATTTT
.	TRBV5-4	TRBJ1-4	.	CASSSTGPNEKLFF	TGTGCCAGCAGCTCGACAGGACCTAATGAAAAACTGTTTTTT
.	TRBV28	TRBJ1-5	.	CASSSPAGGASNQPQHF	TGTGCCAGCAGTTCGCCCGCGGGGGGGGCGAGCAATCAGCCCCAGCATTTT
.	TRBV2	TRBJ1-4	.	CASAAGGANEKLFF	TGTGCCAGCGCCGCAGGCGGGGCTAATGAAAAACTGTTTTTT
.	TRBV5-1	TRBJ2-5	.	CASSLVGRETQYF	TGCGCCAGCAGCTTGGTAGGGAGGGAGACCCAGTACTTC
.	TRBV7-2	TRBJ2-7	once	CASSLLIGSGNYEQYF	TGTGCCAGCAGCTTATTAATTGGGTCAGGCAACTACGAGCAGTACTTC
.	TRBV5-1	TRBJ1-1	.	CASSLRGVSGTEAFF	TGCGCCAGCAGCTTGCGGGGGGTAAGTGGGACTGAAGCTTTCTTT
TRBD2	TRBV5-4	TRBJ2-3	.	CASSFSGTSSTDTQYF	TGTGCCAGCAGCTTCTCCGGGACTAGTAGCACAGATACGCAGTATTTT
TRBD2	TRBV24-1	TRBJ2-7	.	CATSESSGRIYEQYF	TGTGCCACCAGTGAGAGTAGCGGGAGGATCTACGAGCAGTACTTC
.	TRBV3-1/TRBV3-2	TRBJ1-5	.	CASSQVTGAPQHF	TGTGCCAGCAGCCAGGTGACAGGCGCGCCCCAGCATTTT
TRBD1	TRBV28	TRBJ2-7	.	CASSVTGVSYEQYF	TGTGCCAGCAGCGTGACAGGGGTCTCCTACGAGCAGTACTTC
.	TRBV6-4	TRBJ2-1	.	CASSDSGTSYNEQFF	TGTGCCAGCAGTGACTCGGGGACTTCCTACAATGAGCAGTTCTTC
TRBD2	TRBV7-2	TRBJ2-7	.	CASSPSRGGYEQYF	TGTGCCAGCAGCCCCTCTCGCGGGGGCTACGAGCAGTACTTC
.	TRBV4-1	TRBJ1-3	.	CASSQEYRQAGNTIYF	TGCGCCAGCAGCCAAGAATATAGACAGGCGGGAAACACCATATATTTT
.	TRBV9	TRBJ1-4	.	CASSVSGAGEKLFF	TGTGCCAGCAGCGTATCAGGGGCCGGTGAAAAACTGTTTTTT
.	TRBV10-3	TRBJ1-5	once	CAMRAGNNQPQHF	TGTGCCATGAGGGCGGGGAATAATCAGCCCCAGCATTTT
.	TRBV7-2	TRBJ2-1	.	CASSIRLVRENNEQFF	TGTGCCAGCAGCATAAGACTAGTACGGGAGAACAATGAGCAGTTCTTC
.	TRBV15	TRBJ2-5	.	CATSRGDSSLPQETQYF	TGTGCCACCAGCAGAGGTGACTCCTCCCTCCCCCAAGAGACCCAGTACTTC
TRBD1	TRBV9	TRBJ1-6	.	CASSARQGNSPLHF	TGTGCCAGCAGCGCCCGACAGGGGAATTCACCCCTCCACTTT
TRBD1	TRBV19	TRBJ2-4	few	CASSPGRDRGLDIQYF	TGTGCCAGTAGTCCCGGGAGGGACAGGGGTCTGGACATTCAGTACTTC
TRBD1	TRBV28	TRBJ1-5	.	CASSPDRGGNQPQHF	TGTGCCAGCAGCCCTGACAGGGGGGGAAATCAGCCCCAGCATTTT
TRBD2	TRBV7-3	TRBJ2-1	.	CASSLTAPASGRTYNEQFF	TGTGCCAGCAGCTTAACCGCGCCCGCTAGCGGGAGAACCTACAATGAGCAGTTCTTC